These T cell receptor beta chains were read from a single sample in a study of blood T cell repertoires in COVID-19. Some clones are missing from TCRdb's copy, which holds only in-frame ones; the method was immunoSEQ multiplex PCR. The table records 96,000 or so clones, about 90% of them present only once. Input material: peripheral blood. These receptors all stem from a human donor with COVID-19, enrolled during active disease. The donor label of this sample is uncertain. The CDR3 runs from the conserved cysteine through the conserved F or W. The D gene is left open where the match is weak. Size is stated for part of the rows, as once, few or many counts, or as a class when the clone is expanded.

d_call: .; clone_size: .; j_call: TRBJ1-5; v_call: TRBV21-1; cdr3_aa: CASIFINQPQHF; cdr3_nt: TGTGCCAGCATCTTTATAAATCAGCCCCAGCATTTT
d_call: TRBD1; clone_size: .; j_call: TRBJ2-7; v_call: TRBV12-5; cdr3_aa: CASGLVRTDRQSLYEQYF; cdr3_nt: TGTGCTAGTGGTTTGGTAAGGACGGACAGGCAGAGTCTCTACGAGCAGTACTTC
d_call: .; clone_size: .; j_call: TRBJ2-6; v_call: TRBV5-1; cdr3_aa: CASSQGQSGANVLTF; cdr3_nt: TGCGCCAGCAGCCAAGGACAGTCGGGGGCCAACGTCCTGACTTTC
d_call: TRBD1; clone_size: .; j_call: TRBJ1-2; v_call: TRBV3-1/TRBV3-2; cdr3_aa: CASSFRDRGREGYGYTF; cdr3_nt: TGTGCCAGCAGCTTCCGGGACAGGGGGCGCGAGGGCTATGGCTACACCTTC
d_call: TRBD1; clone_size: .; j_call: TRBJ1-2; v_call: TRBV18; cdr3_aa: CASSRGQIGLGYTF; cdr3_nt: TGTGCCAGCTCACGGGGACAGATCGGACTTGGCTACACCTTC
d_call: .; clone_size: .; j_call: TRBJ1-5; v_call: TRBV12-3/TRBV12-4; cdr3_aa: CASSLRHGGSQHF; cdr3_nt: TGTGCCAGCAGTTTAAGACACGGGGGGTCCCAGCATTTT
d_call: TRBD1; clone_size: .; j_call: TRBJ1-4; v_call: TRBV2; cdr3_aa: CASLRDRGDGEKLFF; cdr3_nt: TGTGCCAGCCTCCGGGACAGGGGCGATGGGGAAAAACTGTTTTTT
d_call: TRBD1; clone_size: .; j_call: TRBJ1-2; v_call: TRBV19; cdr3_aa: CASSTSGTERYGYTF; cdr3_nt: TGTGCCAGTAGTACCTCCGGGACAGAGAGATATGGCTACACCTTC
d_call: TRBD1; clone_size: .; j_call: TRBJ1-1; v_call: TRBV10-3; cdr3_aa: CAISKTDRGPSEAFF; cdr3_nt: TGTGCCATCAGCAAGACGGACAGGGGGCCTAGTGAAGCTTTCTTT
d_call: .; clone_size: few; j_call: TRBJ1-2; v_call: TRBV5-6; cdr3_aa: CASSLPPARVVSNYGYTF; cdr3_nt: TGTGCCAGCAGCTTGCCCCCGGCCAGGGTGGTTTCTAACTATGGCTACACCTTC
d_call: TRBD1; clone_size: .; j_call: TRBJ1-4; v_call: TRBV29-1; cdr3_aa: CSANRDRGEKLFF; cdr3_nt: TGCAGCGCAAACCGGGACAGGGGTGAAAAACTGTTTTTT
d_call: TRBD2; clone_size: .; j_call: TRBJ2-2; v_call: TRBV10-3; cdr3_aa: CAISPSATSGGAITGELFF; cdr3_nt: TGTGCCATCAGCCCCTCCGCGACTAGCGGGGGGGCCATAACCGGGGAGCTGTTTTTT
d_call: .; clone_size: .; j_call: TRBJ2-7; v_call: TRBV7-9; cdr3_aa: CASSLFSGMTYEQYF; cdr3_nt: TGTGCCAGCAGCTTATTTTCCGGGATGACCTACGAGCAGTACTTC
d_call: .; clone_size: .; j_call: TRBJ1-2; v_call: TRBV29-1; cdr3_aa: CSGWTGDNNYGYTF; cdr3_nt: TGCAGCGGATGGACGGGGGATAATAACTATGGCTACACCTTC
d_call: TRBD1; clone_size: .; j_call: TRBJ2-7; v_call: TRBV6-5; cdr3_aa: CASSYSSRGYHEQYF; cdr3_nt: TGTGCCAGCAGTTACTCGAGCAGGGGGTATCACGAGCAGTACTTC
d_call: .; clone_size: .; j_call: TRBJ2-7; v_call: TRBV19; cdr3_aa: CASSISTASSYEQYF; cdr3_nt: TGTGCCAGTAGTATCTCGACAGCTAGCTCCTACGAGCAGTACTTC
d_call: TRBD1; clone_size: once; j_call: TRBJ2-5; v_call: TRBV5-1; cdr3_aa: CASSRQGTFQETQYF; cdr3_nt: TGCGCCAGCAGTCGACAGGGTACCTTCCAAGAGACCCAGTACTTC
d_call: .; clone_size: .; j_call: TRBJ2-7; v_call: TRBV7-2; cdr3_aa: CASSAAGQTAYEQYF; cdr3_nt: TGTGCCAGCAGCGCTGCGGGACAGACAGCCTACGAGCAGTACTTC
d_call: TRBD1; clone_size: .; j_call: TRBJ2-3; v_call: TRBV5-1; cdr3_aa: CASSLVAPGGQYF; cdr3_nt: TGCGCCAGCAGCTTGGTTGCGCCAGGGGGGCAGTATTTT
d_call: .; clone_size: .; j_call: TRBJ2-1; v_call: TRBV19; cdr3_aa: CASSIAADEPEQFF; cdr3_nt: TGTGCCAGTAGTATTGCGGCTGATGAGCCTGAGCAGTTCTTC
d_call: TRBD1; clone_size: .; j_call: TRBJ2-3; v_call: TRBV10-2; cdr3_aa: CASILDRGTDTQYF; cdr3_nt: TGCGCCAGCATCTTGGACAGGGGCACAGATACGCAGTATTTT
d_call: .; clone_size: .; j_call: TRBJ1-1; v_call: TRBV27; cdr3_aa: CASSPIPLGVEAFF; cdr3_nt: TGTGCCAGCAGTCCGATACCCCTAGGGGTAGAAGCTTTCTTT
d_call: TRBD2; clone_size: .; j_call: TRBJ2-2; v_call: TRBV9; cdr3_aa: CASSPGLAGVPGELFF; cdr3_nt: TGTGCCAGCAGCCCGGGACTAGCGGGGGTACCCGGGGAGCTGTTTTTT
d_call: TRBD2; clone_size: .; j_call: TRBJ2-2; v_call: TRBV5-1; cdr3_aa: CASSNSGLAGLQELFF; cdr3_nt: TGCGCCAGCAGCAACTCGGGACTAGCGGGACTCCAGGAGCTGTTTTTT
d_call: .; clone_size: .; j_call: TRBJ1-6; v_call: TRBV7-2; cdr3_aa: CASSSQRARPNSPLHF; cdr3_nt: TGTGCCAGCAGCTCCCAGAGGGCCAGACCGAATTCACCCCTCCACTTT
d_call: TRBD2; clone_size: .; j_call: TRBJ2-7; v_call: TRBV5-4; cdr3_aa: CASSLDLAGEQYF; cdr3_nt: TGTGCCAGCAGCTTGGATCTAGCGGGGGAGCAGTACTTC
d_call: .; clone_size: .; j_call: TRBJ2-3; v_call: TRBV9; cdr3_aa: CASSVDPLRGRGGTDTQYF; cdr3_nt: TGTGCCAGCAGCGTAGACCCCCTACGTGGCAGGGGAGGCACAGATACGCAGTATTTT
d_call: .; clone_size: .; j_call: TRBJ1-4; v_call: TRBV6-5; cdr3_aa: CASSYTGGREKLFF; cdr3_nt: TGTGCCAGCAGTTACACGGGGGGCCGTGAAAAACTGTTTTTT
d_call: .; clone_size: .; j_call: TRBJ1-1; v_call: TRBV3-1/TRBV3-2; cdr3_aa: CASSTPYRTAQAFF; cdr3_nt: TGTGCCAGCAGCACACCCTACAGGACGGCCCAAGCTTTCTTT
d_call: .; clone_size: .; j_call: TRBJ1-5; v_call: TRBV23-1; cdr3_aa: CASSQNEVTSSNQPQHF; cdr3_nt: TGCGCCAGCAGTCAAAATGAAGTGACTTCGAGCAATCAGCCCCAGCATTTT
d_call: .; clone_size: .; j_call: TRBJ1-5; v_call: TRBV28; cdr3_aa: CASSLPQGMGNQPQHF; cdr3_nt: TGTGCCAGCAGTTTGCCCCAGGGGATGGGCAATCAGCCCCAGCATTTT
d_call: TRBD1; clone_size: .; j_call: TRBJ2-2; v_call: TRBV5-1; cdr3_aa: CASTIQGAVGELFF; cdr3_nt: TGCGCCAGCACCATCCAGGGGGCGGTCGGGGAGCTGTTTTTT
d_call: .; clone_size: .; j_call: TRBJ2-7; v_call: TRBV11-2; cdr3_aa: CASSFGGYEQYF; cdr3_nt: TGTGCCAGCAGCTTTGGCGGCTACGAGCAGTACTTC
d_call: .; clone_size: .; j_call: TRBJ1-2; v_call: TRBV23-1; cdr3_aa: CASSREQGNEVWYGYTF; cdr3_nt: TGCGCCAGCAGTCGGGAACAGGGAAATGAAGTCTGGTATGGCTACACCTTC
d_call: TRBD1; clone_size: once; j_call: TRBJ1-1; v_call: TRBV20-1; cdr3_aa: CSASPSDRGDTEAFF; cdr3_nt: TGCAGTGCTAGTCCGTCCGACAGGGGCGACACTGAAGCTTTCTTT
d_call: TRBD2; clone_size: .; j_call: TRBJ2-7; v_call: TRBV5-1; cdr3_aa: CASSLVAGAIYEQYF; cdr3_nt: TGCGCCAGCAGCCTAGTAGCGGGAGCCATCTACGAGCAGTACTTC
d_call: .; clone_size: .; j_call: TRBJ1-6; v_call: TRBV30; cdr3_aa: CACLRGPSYNSPLHF; cdr3_nt: TGTGCCTGCCTCAGGGGACCCTCCTATAATTCACCCCTCCACTTT
d_call: .; clone_size: .; j_call: TRBJ2-7; v_call: TRBV5-4; cdr3_aa: CASSPRTEEQYF; cdr3_nt: TGTGCCAGCAGCCCGCGGACAGAAGAGCAGTACTTC
d_call: .; clone_size: .; j_call: TRBJ1-1; v_call: TRBV5-5; cdr3_aa: CASSLLSRGPEAFF; cdr3_nt: TGTGCCAGCAGCTTGCTCTCCAGGGGACCTGAAGCTTTCTTT
d_call: .; clone_size: .; j_call: TRBJ1-3; v_call: TRBV29-1; cdr3_aa: CSVEEGSGNTIYF; cdr3_nt: TGCAGCGTTGAGGAGGGGTCTGGAAACACCATATATTTT
d_call: .; clone_size: .; j_call: TRBJ1-1; v_call: TRBV11-3; cdr3_aa: CASSSPPNTEAFF; cdr3_nt: TGTGCCAGCAGTAGCCCCCCGAACACTGAAGCTTTCTTT
d_call: .; clone_size: once; j_call: TRBJ2-4; v_call: TRBV5-1; cdr3_aa: CASSLYEGQLNIQYF; cdr3_nt: TGCGCCAGCAGCTTGTATGAAGGACAATTGAACATTCAGTACTTC
d_call: .; clone_size: .; j_call: TRBJ2-7; v_call: TRBV12-3/TRBV12-4; cdr3_aa: CASSRSGYEQYF; cdr3_nt: TGTGCCAGCAGTCGCTCGGGGTACGAGCAGTACTTC
d_call: .; clone_size: .; j_call: TRBJ2-7; v_call: TRBV25-1; cdr3_aa: CAVRGATVTEQYF; cdr3_nt: TGTGCCGTCAGGGGGGCCACGGTTACTGAGCAGTACTTC
d_call: .; clone_size: .; j_call: TRBJ1-6; v_call: TRBV7-9; cdr3_aa: CASSEDTVNSPLHF; cdr3_nt: TGTGCCAGCAGCGAAGACACAGTTAATTCACCCCTCCACTTT
d_call: TRBD1; clone_size: .; j_call: TRBJ2-1; v_call: TRBV19; cdr3_aa: CASSRRQGPYNEQFF; cdr3_nt: TGTGCCAGTAGTAGGAGACAGGGCCCCTACAATGAGCAGTTCTTC
d_call: .; clone_size: .; j_call: TRBJ2-1; v_call: TRBV12-3/TRBV12-4; cdr3_aa: CASSLNEQFF; cdr3_nt: TGTGCCAGCAGTCTTAATGAGCAGTTCTTC